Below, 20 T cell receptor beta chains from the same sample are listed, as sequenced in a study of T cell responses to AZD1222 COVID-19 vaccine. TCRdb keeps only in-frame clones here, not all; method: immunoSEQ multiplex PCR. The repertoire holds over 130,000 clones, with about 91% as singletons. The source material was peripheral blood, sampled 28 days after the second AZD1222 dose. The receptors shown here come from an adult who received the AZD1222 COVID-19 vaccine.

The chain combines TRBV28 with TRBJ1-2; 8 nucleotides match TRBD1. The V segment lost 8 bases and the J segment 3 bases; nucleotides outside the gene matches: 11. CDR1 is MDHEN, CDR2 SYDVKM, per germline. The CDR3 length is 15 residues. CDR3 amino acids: CASGGQASGDYGYTF. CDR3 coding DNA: TGTGCCAGCGGGGGACAGGCCTCGGGGGACTATGGCTACACCTTC.

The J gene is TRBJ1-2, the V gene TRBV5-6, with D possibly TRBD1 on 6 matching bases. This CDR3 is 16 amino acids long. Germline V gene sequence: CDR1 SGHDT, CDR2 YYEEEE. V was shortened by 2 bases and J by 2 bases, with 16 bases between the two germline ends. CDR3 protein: CASSFVDYRENYGYTF. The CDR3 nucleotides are TGTGCCAGCAGCTTTGTAGATTACAGGGAAAACTATGGCTACACCTTC.

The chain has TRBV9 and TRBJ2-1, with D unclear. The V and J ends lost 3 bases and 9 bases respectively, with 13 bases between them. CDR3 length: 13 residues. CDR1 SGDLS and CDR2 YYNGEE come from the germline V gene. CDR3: CASSGAFVGEQFF. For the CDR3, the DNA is TGTGCCAGCAGCGGAGCATTTGTTGGTGAGCAGTTCTTC.

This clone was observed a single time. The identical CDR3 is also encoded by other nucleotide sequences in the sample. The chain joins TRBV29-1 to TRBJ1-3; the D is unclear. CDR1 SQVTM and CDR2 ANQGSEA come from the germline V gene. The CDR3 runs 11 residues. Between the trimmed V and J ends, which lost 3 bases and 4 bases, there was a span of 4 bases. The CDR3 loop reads CSVETGNTIYF. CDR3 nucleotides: TGCAGCGTTGAGACGGGAAACACCATATATTTT.

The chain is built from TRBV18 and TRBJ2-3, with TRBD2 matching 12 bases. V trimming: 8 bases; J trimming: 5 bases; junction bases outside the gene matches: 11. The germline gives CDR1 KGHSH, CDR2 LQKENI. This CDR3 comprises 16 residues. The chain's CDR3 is CASQELAGGRGDTQYF. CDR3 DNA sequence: TGTGCCAGCCAGGAACTAGCGGGAGGCCGGGGAGATACGCAGTATTTT.

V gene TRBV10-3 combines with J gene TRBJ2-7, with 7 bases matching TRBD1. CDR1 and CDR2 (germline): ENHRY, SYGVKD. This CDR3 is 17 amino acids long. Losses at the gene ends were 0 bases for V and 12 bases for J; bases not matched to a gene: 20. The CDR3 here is CAISESWPPVEGGDRYF. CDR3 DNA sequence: TGTGCCATCAGTGAGTCGTGGCCGCCCGTTGAAGGGGGCGATCGGTACTTC.

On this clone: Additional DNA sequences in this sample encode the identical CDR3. CDR3 DNA: TGTGCCAGCAGGGAATCGGCCCCGAAGGGACTGTTTTTT. Translation gives CASRESAPKGLFF. The chain recombines TRBV28 with TRBJ1-4; D is unresolved. The CDR3 sequence is 13 residues long. Trimming left V 6 bases short and J 13 bases short, with 18 bases between. The V gene's germline CDR1 is MDHEN and CDR2 SYDVKM.

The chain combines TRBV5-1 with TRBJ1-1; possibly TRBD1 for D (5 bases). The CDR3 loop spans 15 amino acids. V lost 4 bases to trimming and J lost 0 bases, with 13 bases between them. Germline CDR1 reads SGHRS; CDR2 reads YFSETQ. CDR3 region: CASSALRGMNTEAFF. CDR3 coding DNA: TGCGCCAGCAGCGCCTTGCGGGGGATGAACACTGAAGCTTTCTTT.

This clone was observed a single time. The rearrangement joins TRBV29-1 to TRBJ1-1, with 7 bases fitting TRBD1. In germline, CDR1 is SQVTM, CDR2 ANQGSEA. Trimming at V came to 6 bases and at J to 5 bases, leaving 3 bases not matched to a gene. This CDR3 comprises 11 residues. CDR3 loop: CSVNRGTEAFF. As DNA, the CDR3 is TGCAGCGTCAACAGGGGAACTGAAGCTTTCTTT. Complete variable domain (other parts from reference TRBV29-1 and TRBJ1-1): SAVISQKPSRDICQRGTSLTIQCQVDSQVTMMFWYRQQPGQSLTLIATANQGSEATYESGFVIDKFPISRPNLTFSTLTVSNMSPEDSSIYLCSVNRGTEAFFGQGTRLTVV.

CDR3 amino acids: CASSQVSPAGGSEKLFF. CDR3 DNA: TGCGCCAGCAGCCAAGTCTCACCTGCAGGGGGCAGTGAAAAACTGTTTTTT. V is TRBV4-3 and J is TRBJ1-4; 8 positions match TRBD1. The length of the CDR3 is 17 residues. Losses at the gene ends were 1 base for V and 7 bases for J; bases not matched to a gene: 11. Germline V lookup: CDR1 LGHNA, CDR2 YSLEER.

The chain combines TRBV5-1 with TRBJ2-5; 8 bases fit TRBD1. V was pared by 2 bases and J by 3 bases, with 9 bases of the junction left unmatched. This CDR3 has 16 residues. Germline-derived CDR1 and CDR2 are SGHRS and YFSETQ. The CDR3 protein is CASSFSVQGAEETQYF. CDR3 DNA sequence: TGCGCCAGCAGCTTTTCCGTTCAGGGGGCGGAAGAGACCCAGTACTTC.

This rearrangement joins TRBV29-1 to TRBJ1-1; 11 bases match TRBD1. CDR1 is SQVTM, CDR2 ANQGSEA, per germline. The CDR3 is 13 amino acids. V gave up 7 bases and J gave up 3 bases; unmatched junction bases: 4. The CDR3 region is CSARGQGDTEAFF. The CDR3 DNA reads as TGCAGCGCTCGGGGACAGGGGGACACTGAAGCTTTCTTT.

CDR3 nucleotides: TGTGCCAGCAGAAGGACAGGGACTGAAAAACTGTTTTTT. As protein: CASRRTGTEKLFF. V and J are TRBV28 and TRBJ1-4; 8 positions match TRBD1. The trim removed 6 bases at V and 7 bases at J, leaving 4 bases unmatched. Germline V lookup: CDR1 MDHEN, CDR2 SYDVKM. This CDR3 comprises 13 residues.

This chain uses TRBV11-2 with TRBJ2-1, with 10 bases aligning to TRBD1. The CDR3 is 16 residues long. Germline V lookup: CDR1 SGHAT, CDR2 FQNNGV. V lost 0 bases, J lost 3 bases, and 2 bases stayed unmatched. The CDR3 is CASSLDRDRGYNEQFF. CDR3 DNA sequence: TGTGCCAGCAGCTTAGATAGGGACAGGGGCTACAATGAGCAGTTCTTC.

CDR3 protein: CASSNGQRGNTIYF. The CDR3 nucleotides read TGTGCCAGCAGCAACGGACAGCGAGGAAACACCATATATTTT. V gene TRBV6-6 combines with J gene TRBJ1-3; D perhaps matches TRBD1 (6 bases). Germline V lookup: CDR1 MNHNY, CDR2 SVGAGI (reference sequence). CDR3 size: 14 residues. V was pared by 6 bases and J by 4 bases, with 13 bases between.

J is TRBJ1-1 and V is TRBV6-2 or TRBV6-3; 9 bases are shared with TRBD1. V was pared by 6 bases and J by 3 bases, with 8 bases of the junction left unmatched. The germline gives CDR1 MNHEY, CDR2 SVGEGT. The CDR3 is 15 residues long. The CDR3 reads CASSRRDRADTEAFF. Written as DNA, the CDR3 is TGTGCCAGCAGCCGCCGGGACAGGGCGGACACTGAAGCTTTCTTT.

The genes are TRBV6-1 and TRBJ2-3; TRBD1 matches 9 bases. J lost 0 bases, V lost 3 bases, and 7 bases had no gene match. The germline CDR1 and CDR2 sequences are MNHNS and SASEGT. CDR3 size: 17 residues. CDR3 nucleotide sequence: TGTGCCAGCAGTGACGACAGGGGGACGTATAGCACAGATACGCAGTATTTT. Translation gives CASSDDRGTYSTDTQYF.

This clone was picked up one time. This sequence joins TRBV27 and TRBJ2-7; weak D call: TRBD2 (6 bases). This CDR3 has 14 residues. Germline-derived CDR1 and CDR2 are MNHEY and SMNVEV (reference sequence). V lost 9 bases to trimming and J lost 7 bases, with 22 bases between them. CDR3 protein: CASLSGTSAGEQYF. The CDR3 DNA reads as TGTGCCAGTCTCTCCGGGACCTCGGCGGGGGAGCAGTACTTC.

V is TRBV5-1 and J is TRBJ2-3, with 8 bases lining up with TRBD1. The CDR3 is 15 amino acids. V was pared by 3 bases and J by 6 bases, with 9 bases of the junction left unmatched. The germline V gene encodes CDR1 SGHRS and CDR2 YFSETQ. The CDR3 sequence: CASSSAGTGWDTQYF. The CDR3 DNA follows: TGCGCCAGCAGCTCCGCCGGGACAGGATGGGATACGCAGTATTTT.

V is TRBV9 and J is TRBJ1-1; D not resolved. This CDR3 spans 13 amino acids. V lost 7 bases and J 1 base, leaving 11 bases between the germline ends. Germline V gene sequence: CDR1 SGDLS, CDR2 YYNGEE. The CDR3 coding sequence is TGTGCCAGCGGGTTTGGGTGGAACACTGAAGCTTTCTTT. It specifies CASGFGWNTEAFF.